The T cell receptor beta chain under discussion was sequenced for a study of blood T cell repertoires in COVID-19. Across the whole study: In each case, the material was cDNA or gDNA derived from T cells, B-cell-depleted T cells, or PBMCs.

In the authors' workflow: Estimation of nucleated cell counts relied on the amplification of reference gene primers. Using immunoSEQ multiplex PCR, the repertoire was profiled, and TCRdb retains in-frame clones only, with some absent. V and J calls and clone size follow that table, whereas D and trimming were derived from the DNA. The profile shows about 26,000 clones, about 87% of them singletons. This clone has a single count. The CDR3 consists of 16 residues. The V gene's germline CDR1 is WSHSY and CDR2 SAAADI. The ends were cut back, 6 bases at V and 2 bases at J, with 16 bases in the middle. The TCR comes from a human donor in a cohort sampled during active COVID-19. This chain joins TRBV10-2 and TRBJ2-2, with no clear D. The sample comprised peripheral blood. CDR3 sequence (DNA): TGCGCCAGCAGCTCTACCCCGACTCGAAACACCGGGGAGCTGTTTTTT. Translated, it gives CASSSTPTRNTGELFF.